A single sample gave rise to the 9 T cell receptor beta chains below, sequenced in a study of blood T cell repertoires in COVID-19. Only in-frame clones appear in the TCRdb table, and some are missing; sequencing was by immunoSEQ multiplex PCR. This table has 200,000 to 250,000 clones, around three quarters appearing once. The sample taken for sequencing was peripheral blood. The receptors come from a woman in her sixties or seventies with acute or convalescent COVID-19.

This rearrangement joins TRBV5-1 to TRBJ2-1; 7 bases line up with TRBD2. Germline CDR1 is SGHRS and CDR2 is YFSETQ. The CDR3 runs to 15 residues. V lost 4 bases, J lost 4 bases, and 8 bases stayed unmatched. The CDR3 coding sequence is TGCGCCAGCAGCATCGGGACTACCGAATACAATGAGCAGTTCTTC. It is translated as CASSIGTTEYNEQFF.

The chain uses TRBV5-4 and TRBJ2-3, with D tentatively TRBD2 (6 bases). CDR3 size: 13 residues. Germline assignment: CDR1 SGHNT and CDR2 YYREEE (reference sequence). Trimming stripped 4 bases from V and 4 bases from J, with 10 bases between. CDR3 DNA sequence: TGTGCCAGCAGCACCAGGGAGGCAGATACGCAGTATTTT. The encoded protein is CASSTREADTQYF.

The V call is TRBV9, the J call TRBJ1-5; D unresolved. The germline V gene has CDR1 SGDLS and CDR2 YYNGEE. Between the trimmed V and J ends, which lost 2 bases and 0 bases, there was a span of 3 bases. The CDR3 is made up of 13 amino acids. CDR3 DNA: TGTGCCAGCAGCGTTAGTAGCAATCAGCCCCAGCATTTT. This gives the protein CASSVSSNQPQHF.

This chain connects TRBV27 to TRBJ1-5; TRBD1 aligns across 9 bases. Losses at the gene ends were 2 bases for V and 6 bases for J; bases not matched to a gene: 14. The CDR3 spans 18 residues. Germline V gene sequence: CDR1 MNHEY, CDR2 SMNVEV (reference sequence). The CDR3 protein is CASSLRGDLQGAGQPQHF. The CDR3 DNA sequence: TGTGCCAGCAGTTTAAGGGGGGATCTACAGGGGGCAGGTCAGCCCCAGCATTTT.

The rearrangement links TRBV4-1 to TRBJ2-3; 12 bases match TRBD2. The CDR3 totals 17 residues. Losses at the gene ends were 1 base for V and 5 bases for J; bases not matched to a gene: 7. CDR1 is MGHRA, CDR2 YSYEKL, per germline. Written as DNA, the CDR3 is TGCGCCAGCAGCCAAGCACTAGCGGGAGGTCGGAGAGATACGCAGTATTTT. This codes for CASSQALAGGRRDTQYF.

The rearrangement uses TRBV9 and TRBJ1-1; D might be TRBD1 (6 bases). The length of the CDR3 is 13 residues. V was clipped by 2 bases and J by 4 bases, with 9 bases between them. Germline CDR1 reads SGDLS; CDR2 reads YYNGEE. The CDR3 here is CASSVSGATEAFF. DNA of the CDR3: TGTGCCAGCAGCGTCTCAGGGGCCACTGAAGCTTTCTTT.

CDR3 sequence: CASSYLAGAGNEQFF. The CDR3, as DNA: TGTGCCAGCAGTTACCTAGCGGGAGCGGGAAATGAGCAGTTCTTC. V and J are TRBV6-5 and TRBJ2-1; 10 bases fit TRBD2. Unmatched junction bases numbered 5, after V lost 2 bases and J lost 7 bases. The CDR3 has 15 amino acids. Per germline, CDR1 MNHEY and CDR2 SVGAGI.

The rearrangement links TRBV10-3 to TRBJ1-4, with 8 bases fitting TRBD1. The CDR3 extends over 13 amino acids. V lost 6 bases, J lost 5 bases, and 2 bases stayed unmatched. Germline CDR1 is ENHRY and CDR2 is SYGVKD. CDR3 nucleotides: TGTGCCATCAGGGACAGGGAAAATGAAAAACTGTTTTTT. This translates into CAIRDRENEKLFF.

This clone was seen a few times. The rearrangement joins TRBV6-5 to TRBJ2-2; 8 positions agree with TRBD2. The CDR3 sequence is 14 residues long. V was clipped by 6 bases and J by 6 bases; unmatched bases: 6. Germline V CDR1 and CDR2: MNHEY, SVGAGI. The DNA for the CDR3 is TGTGCCAGCAGGGGACTAGTTGGTGCCGGGGAGCTGTTTTTT. Translating it yields CASRGLVGAGELFF.